The rows below give T cell receptor beta chains drawn from one sample of a study of blood T cell repertoires in COVID-19. Using immunoSEQ multiplex PCR, the repertoire was profiled, and TCRdb retains in-frame clones only, with some absent. The sample consists of some 96,000 clones, 85% to 90% of them appearing once. The sequenced sample consisted of peripheral blood. These receptors originate from a human donor in a cohort sampled during active COVID-19. Both conserved end residues are part of each CDR3. The D gene is left open where the match is weak. Clone size is shown for a subset of rows, as once, few, many or a class of expanded clone.

V gene	clone size	J gene	D gene	CDR3 length	CDR3 protein	CDR3 DNA
TRBV27	-	TRBJ1-6	TRBD1	19	CASSPYRGGRGIYNSPLHF	TGTGCCAGCAGTCCATACAGGGGCGGAAGGGGAATCTATAATTCACCCCTCCACTTT
TRBV2	-	TRBJ1-6	-	14	CASLPGVGNSPLHF	TGTGCCAGCCTTCCAGGGGTGGGTAATTCACCCCTCCACTTT
TRBV3-1/TRBV3-2	once	TRBJ1-2	-	13	CASSQVTNYGYTF	TGTGCCAGCAGCCAAGTAACTAACTATGGCTACACCTTC
TRBV19	-	TRBJ2-5	-	14	CASSETGGGETQYF	TGTGCCAGTAGTGAGACGGGGGGCGGGGAGACCCAGTACTTC
TRBV27	few	TRBJ2-3	TRBD2	18	CASSLFLRLAGDTDTQYF	TGTGCCAGCAGTTTATTCCTACGGCTAGCGGGAGACACAGATACGCAGTATTTT
TRBV18	-	TRBJ2-7	-	14	CASSPPGQPYEQYF	TGTGCCAGCTCACCACCGGGACAACCCTACGAGCAGTACTTC
TRBV27	-	TRBJ1-2	TRBD1	15	CASTKGDRGYYGYTF	TGTGCCAGCACCAAGGGGGACAGGGGATATTATGGCTACACCTTC
TRBV29-1	-	TRBJ2-7	TRBD1	15	CSVSKIGTGVYEQYF	TGCAGCGTTTCCAAGATAGGGACAGGGGTCTACGAGCAGTACTTC
TRBV7-9	-	TRBJ1-4	-	14	CASSPGQGSEKLFF	TGTGCCAGCAGCCCGGGGCAGGGGAGTGAAAAACTGTTTTTT
TRBV12-2	-	TRBJ1-2	-	16	CASREGSDGRNYGYTF	TGTGCAAGTCGCGAAGGCTCGGACGGGAGAAACTATGGCTACACCTTC
TRBV6-5	-	TRBJ2-2	-	14	CASRTGVITGELFF	TGTGCCAGCAGGACGGGAGTAATCACCGGGGAGCTGTTTTTT
TRBV5-1	-	TRBJ2-7	TRBD1	14	CASSPGQVPYEQYF	TGCGCCAGCAGCCCAGGACAGGTGCCCTACGAGCAGTACTTC
TRBV7-8	-	TRBJ2-3	-	14	CASSATGWTDTQYF	TGTGCCAGCAGCGCCACAGGGTGGACAGATACGCAGTATTTT
TRBV19	-	TRBJ2-5	TRBD2	16	CASSRVAGGSQETQYF	TGTGCCAGTAGTAGAGTAGCGGGAGGGAGCCAAGAGACCCAGTACTTC
TRBV12-3/TRBV12-4	-	TRBJ2-7	-	13	CASSFIRAGEQYF	TGTGCCAGCAGTTTTATACGGGCGGGCGAGCAGTACTTC
TRBV4-1	few	TRBJ1-6	-	15	CASSQLGATGGSLHF	TGCGCCAGCAGCCAATTGGGGGCGACCGGTGGATCCCTCCACTTT
TRBV7-9	-	TRBJ2-5	-	16	CASSRSNQGWGETQYF	TGTGCCAGCAGCCGTTCGAATCAGGGGTGGGGAGAGACCCAGTACTTC
TRBV10-3	few	TRBJ2-7	TRBD2	12	CAITAGGYEQYF	TGTGCCATCACCGCGGGAGGCTACGAGCAGTACTTC
TRBV6-2/TRBV6-3	once	TRBJ2-7	-	12	CASSLRAYEQYF	TGTGCCAGCAGTCTCCGGGCCTACGAGCAGTACTTC
TRBV27	-	TRBJ1-1	TRBD1	18	CASSPHGQGRRVNTEAFF	TGTGCCAGCAGTCCTCACGGACAGGGCAGGAGAGTGAACACTGAAGCTTTCTTT
TRBV28	few	TRBJ1-5	-	13	CASSPGGGGPQHF	TGTGCCAGCAGTCCGGGCGGCGGGGGGCCCCAGCATTTT
TRBV11-2	-	TRBJ1-2	-	16	CASSLGQPTRNYGYTF	TGTGCCAGCAGCTTAGGACAGCCGACACGGAACTATGGCTACACCTTC
TRBV19	few	TRBJ1-3	TRBD1	16	CASSIRQGASGNTIYF	TGTGCCAGTAGTATTCGTCAGGGGGCGTCTGGAAACACCATATATTTT
TRBV7-2	-	TRBJ2-2	-	14	CASSLSVNTGELFF	TGTGCCAGCAGCCTTTCAGTTAACACCGGGGAGCTGTTTTTT
TRBV5-1	-	TRBJ2-1	TRBD2	17	CASSYGGSGSSYNEQFF	TGCGCCAGCAGCTACGGCGGGAGCGGAAGCTCCTACAATGAGCAGTTCTTC
TRBV19	-	TRBJ2-3	TRBD2	15	CASSILAGSPDTQYF	TGTGCCAGTAGTATACTAGCGGGTTCACCAGATACGCAGTATTTT
TRBV12-3/TRBV12-4	-	TRBJ1-5	TRBD1	13	CASSLTTGEAQHF	TGTGCCAGCAGCCTAACAACAGGGGAGGCCCAGCATTTT
TRBV18	-	TRBJ2-3	-	13	CASSNRLTDTQYF	TGTGCCAGCTCAAACAGGCTCACAGATACGCAGTATTTT
TRBV7-6	-	TRBJ2-3	TRBD2	19	CASSLETSGGLLGSDTQYF	TGTGCCAGCAGCTTAGAAACTAGCGGGGGCCTTTTGGGGTCAGATACGCAGTATTTT
TRBV5-1	-	TRBJ2-5	TRBD2	13	CASSSGLGETQYF	TGCGCCAGCAGCTCGGGACTAGGAGAGACCCAGTACTTC
TRBV19	few	TRBJ1-5	TRBD1	14	CASSPTGDNQPQHF	TGTGCCAGTAGCCCGACAGGGGACAATCAGCCCCAGCATTTT
TRBV5-1	-	TRBJ2-4	-	16	CASSWSDNPAKNIQYF	TGCGCCAGCAGCTGGTCGGACAATCCCGCCAAAAACATTCAGTACTTC
TRBV4-3	-	TRBJ2-7	-	15	CASSQVYSGDYEQYF	TGCGCCAGCAGCCAAGTTTATTCAGGGGACTACGAGCAGTACTTC
TRBV19	-	TRBJ1-5	-	13	CASSVNGNQPQHF	TGTGCCAGTAGTGTTAATGGCAATCAGCCCCAGCATTTT
TRBV10-3	-	TRBJ2-3	TRBD2	14	CAISGRGNTDTQYF	TGTGCCATCAGCGGGCGGGGGAACACAGATACGCAGTATTTT
TRBV4-3	-	TRBJ1-6	-	15	CASSQDLGANSPLHF	TGCGCCAGCAGCCAAGATTTGGGGGCCAATTCACCCCTCCACTTT
TRBV13	-	TRBJ2-1	TRBD2	18	CASAAGSGRYLSYNEQFF	TGTGCCAGCGCAGCGGGTAGCGGGAGGTATTTGTCCTACAATGAGCAGTTCTTC
TRBV7-9	once	TRBJ2-5	-	14	CASSSASGSGTQYF	TGTGCCAGCAGCTCCGCGAGCGGGTCAGGGACCCAGTACTTC
TRBV6-5	-	TRBJ2-7	-	13	CASGARFSYEQYF	TGTGCCAGCGGGGCACGGTTCTCCTACGAGCAGTACTTC
TRBV10-1	-	TRBJ2-1	TRBD2	17	CASSEGTGTSGYNEQFF	TGCGCCAGCAGTGAGGGGACCGGGACTAGCGGTTACAATGAGCAGTTCTTC
TRBV28	-	TRBJ1-1	TRBD1	12	CASSRQGTEAFF	TGTGCCAGCAGCCGACAGGGGACTGAAGCTTTCTTT
TRBV28	-	TRBJ2-1	-	14	CASSLWSGGSEQFF	TGTGCCAGCAGTTTATGGTCCGGGGGTAGTGAGCAGTTCTTC
TRBV2	-	TRBJ2-7	-	13	CASSGGVGYEQYF	TGTGCCAGCAGTGGGGGCGTGGGGTACGAGCAGTACTTC
TRBV7-6	-	TRBJ2-2	-	14	CASSSYPFTGELFF	TGTGCCAGCAGCTCCTACCCATTCACCGGGGAGCTGTTTTTT
TRBV4-3	-	TRBJ2-3	-	15	CASSQAGVSTDTQYF	TGCGCCAGCAGCCAAGCGGGGGTTTCGACAGATACGCAGTATTTT
TRBV6-2/TRBV6-3	-	TRBJ2-3	-	15	CASSRYPSSTDTQYF	TGTGCCAGCAGCCGCTATCCTTCAAGCACAGATACGCAGTATTTT
TRBV9	-	TRBJ2-1	TRBD2	15	CASSALGGTRNEQFF	TGTGCCAGCAGCGCCCTAGGAGGGACTAGGAATGAGCAGTTCTTC
TRBV5-1	-	TRBJ1-1	TRBD1	14	CASRPDRGNTEAFF	TGCGCCAGCAGACCAGACAGGGGTAACACTGAAGCTTTCTTT
TRBV10-1	-	TRBJ2-6	TRBD1	16	CASSGQGTGGANVLTF	TGCGCCAGCAGCGGACAGGGGACCGGCGGGGCCAACGTCCTGACTTTC
TRBV11-2	-	TRBJ1-3	-	14	CASRLGASGNTIYF	TGTGCCAGCAGGTTAGGGGCTTCTGGAAACACCATATATTTT
TRBV7-2	-	TRBJ2-5	-	13	CASSTGLAETQYF	TGTGCCAGCAGCACGGGGTTGGCAGAGACCCAGTACTTC
TRBV14	-	TRBJ2-7	TRBD2	13	CASSRLAGGEQYF	TGTGCCAGCAGCCGGCTAGCGGGAGGCGAGCAGTACTTC
TRBV6-1	-	TRBJ2-3	-	15	CASSGAALLSDTQYF	TGTGCCAGCAGTGGAGCCGCGCTATTATCAGATACGCAGTATTTT
TRBV3-1/TRBV3-2	-	TRBJ2-1	TRBD2	15	CASSPGGAFYNEQFF	TGTGCCAGCAGCCCCGGGGGGGCCTTCTACAATGAGCAGTTCTTC
TRBV7-2	-	TRBJ1-2	-	13	CASSSQGRGGYTF	TGTGCCAGCAGTTCTCAGGGAAGGGGTGGCTACACCTTC
TRBV7-2	-	TRBJ1-3	TRBD1	17	CASSIRWGQVIGNTIYF	TGTGCCAGCAGCATAAGATGGGGACAGGTTATAGGAAACACCATATATTTT
TRBV18	once	TRBJ2-1	TRBD1	15	CASSPRTGGSHEQFF	TGTGCCAGCTCACCCAGGACAGGGGGATCCCATGAGCAGTTCTTC
TRBV11-2	-	TRBJ2-2	-	15	CASSLGLANTGELFF	TGTGCCAGCAGCTTAGGACTGGCGAACACCGGGGAGCTGTTTTTT
TRBV7-6	-	TRBJ1-1	-	14	CASSIRESGTEAFF	TGTGCCAGCAGCATCCGGGAGAGCGGCACTGAAGCTTTCTTT